The entry below describes one T cell receptor beta chain. The data were obtained in a study of cytomegalovirus exposure and HLA in healthy donors. Germline V gives CDR1 MDHEN, CDR2 SYDVKM. Trimming took off 5 bases at V and 4 bases at J, with 8 bases between the two ends. The CDR3 is 12 residues long. Assay used: immunoSEQ multiplex PCR; TCRdb lists only in-frame clones, some missing. The repertoire holds a few hundred thousand clones, with around 80% as singletons. The source material was PBMCs. The chain uses TRBV28 and TRBJ1-1, with unresolved D. This clonotype was sampled from a woman aged 25 to 45 in good health and CMV-seropositive. DNA for the CDR3: TGTGCCAGCAGTGTGGGTATCACTGAAGCTTTCTTT. This sequence encodes CASSVGITEAFF. The full variable domain, completed using reference TRBV28 and TRBJ1-1, is DVKVTQSSRYLVKRTGEKVFLECVQDMDHENMFWYRQDPGLGLRLIYFSYDVKMKEKGDIPEGYSVSREKKERFSLILESASTNQTSMYLCASSVGITEAFFGQGTRLTVV.